The clone carrying this T cell receptor beta chain was seen more than once but under ten times. As yet, its antigen is unknown. Here immunoSEQ multiplex PCR was the method, and the copy in TCRdb shows in-frame clones only, minus some. The sample holds roughly 200,000 clones, 88% seen once. V lost 0 bases, J lost 6 bases, and 13 bases lay in between. The germline gives CDR1 SGHNT, CDR2 YYREEE (reference sequence). This CDR3 is built from 14 residues. This entry belongs to a study of T cell responses to AZD1222 COVID-19 vaccine. Study context: The analysis combined second doses at about 4 or about 12 weeks.

General study findings and limits: CD4 TCRs associated with vaccination spanned spike, dominating at 160-218 and 743-854. Most donors were white British and more were female, and clonal diversity was possibly underestimated. Reports say nearly half of spike-specific TCRs go after unmutated variant regions.

The sequences come from peripheral blood, collected on day 0 of AZD1222 vaccination. The source of this sequence is an adult in good health. The J gene is TRBJ2-7, the V gene TRBV5-4, with D possibly matching TRBD1 (6 bases). The CDR3 region is CASSLEAGVGEQYF. The CDR3 nucleotides are TGTGCCAGCAGCTTGGAGGCAGGGGTTGGCGAGCAGTACTTC.